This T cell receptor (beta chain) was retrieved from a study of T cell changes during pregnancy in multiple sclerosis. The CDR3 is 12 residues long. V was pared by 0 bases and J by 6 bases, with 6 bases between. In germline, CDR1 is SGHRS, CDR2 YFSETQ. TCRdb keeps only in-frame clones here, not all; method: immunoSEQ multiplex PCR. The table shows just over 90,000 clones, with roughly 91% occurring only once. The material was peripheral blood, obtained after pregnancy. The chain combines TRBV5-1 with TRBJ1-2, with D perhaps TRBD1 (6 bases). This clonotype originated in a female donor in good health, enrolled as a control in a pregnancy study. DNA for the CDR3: TGCGCCAGCAGCTTGGACAGGGATGGCTACACCTTC. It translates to CASSLDRDGYTF.